Presented here are 5 T cell receptor beta chains from one specimen sequenced in a study of blood T cell repertoires in COVID-19. Some clones are missing from TCRdb's copy, which holds only in-frame ones; the method was immunoSEQ multiplex PCR. The repertoire holds approximately 120,000 clones, with 81% as singletons. The sample consisted of peripheral blood. The receptors shown here come from a man under 40 with COVID-19, enrolled during active disease.

This clone was seen just once. The chain couples TRBV19 to TRBJ1-5; no reliable D call. Germline assignment: CDR1 LNHDA and CDR2 SQIVND (reference sequence). V was pared by 1 base and J by 5 bases, with 12 bases between. The CDR3 is 15 amino acids. This CDR3 is CASSIGRNRDQPQHF. The CDR3 DNA sequence: TGTGCCAGTAGTATAGGGAGGAATCGGGATCAGCCCCAGCATTTT.

Here the CDR3 DNA reads TGTGCCAGCGAGAGGGACAGATCCTACGAGCAGTACTTC. Protein product: CASERDRSYEQYF. The chain carries TRBV10-3 and TRBJ2-7; TRBD1 agrees at 7 bases. Germline V gives CDR1 ENHRY, CDR2 SYGVKD. CDR3 length: 13 amino acids. V shed 10 bases, J shed 1 base, and the junction held 7 bases outside the gene matches.

The V and J genes are TRBV7-6 and TRBJ2-1, with D perhaps TRBD1 (5 bases). The CDR3 contains 13 residues. V was trimmed by 0 bases and J by 9 bases, leaving 9 bases between them. The germline gives CDR1 SGHVS, CDR2 FNYEAQ. The CDR3: CASSLAEQGEQFF. The DNA of the CDR3 is TGTGCCAGCAGCTTAGCGGAGCAGGGTGAGCAGTTCTTC.

This chain joins TRBV7-8 and TRBJ2-7, with 7 positions matching TRBD2. The CDR3 contains 15 residues. CDR1 and CDR2 from the germline V gene are SGHVS and FQNEAQ. V was clipped by 1 base and J by 2 bases; unmatched bases: 5. The CDR3 is CASSLETSVTYEQYF. The CDR3 bases are TGTGCCAGCAGCTTAGAAACTAGCGTAACCTACGAGCAGTACTTC. The variable domain in full, with the rest retrieved from reference TRBV7-8 and TRBJ2-7, is GAGVSQSPRYKVAKRGQDVALRCDPISGHVSLFWYQQALGQGPEFLTYFQNEAQLDKSGLPSDRFFAERPEGSVSTLKIQRTQQEDSAVYLCASSLETSVTYEQYFGPGTRLTVT.

This clone was recorded only once. The chain couples TRBV7-9 to TRBJ2-7; 8 bases match TRBD2. Germline V gene data show CDR1 as SEHNR and CDR2 as FQNEAQ (reference sequence). The CDR3 loop spans 15 amino acids. V lost 5 bases and J lost 4; bases outside the gene matches: 10. CDR3 DNA sequence: TGTGCCAGCAGCCCAATGACTAGCGCGGGATACGAGCAGTACTTC. Protein product: CASSPMTSAGYEQYF.